The sequence of this TCR beta chain was determined in a study of blood T cells in healthy people across ages. As for the study in general: Capture by template switching was about one barcoded beta molecule per two T cells. Study-wide findings and caveats: Diversity was higher, and naive CD4+ cells more numerous, in long-lived donors than in aged donors.

The CDR3 totals 13 residues. From germline, CDR1 is SGHTA and CDR2 FQGNSA. V lost 4 bases and J 4 bases, leaving 9 bases between the germline ends. This clonotype was observed a few times. Its antigen is as yet unknown. Then a second PCR, running roughly 7 to 11 cycles, was carried out with a sample-barcoded 5' primer and a J-beta primer mix. Unique molecular identifiers of 12 random nucleotides labeled each cDNA. TCRdb reanalysed the 5' RACE reads using MiXCR and keeps one entry per CDR3 protein. The sample holds nearly 1 million distinct CDR3 sequences; about 51% are singletons and the top ten take around 21%.

The source of this sequence is a woman aged 55-69 years in good health. The chain uses TRBV7-2 and TRBJ2-3; D unresolved. What was sequenced was blood. The CDR3 region has the DNA TGTGCCAGCAGCTCCCTGATACCAGATACGCAGTATTTT. Encoded protein: CASSSLIPDTQYF.